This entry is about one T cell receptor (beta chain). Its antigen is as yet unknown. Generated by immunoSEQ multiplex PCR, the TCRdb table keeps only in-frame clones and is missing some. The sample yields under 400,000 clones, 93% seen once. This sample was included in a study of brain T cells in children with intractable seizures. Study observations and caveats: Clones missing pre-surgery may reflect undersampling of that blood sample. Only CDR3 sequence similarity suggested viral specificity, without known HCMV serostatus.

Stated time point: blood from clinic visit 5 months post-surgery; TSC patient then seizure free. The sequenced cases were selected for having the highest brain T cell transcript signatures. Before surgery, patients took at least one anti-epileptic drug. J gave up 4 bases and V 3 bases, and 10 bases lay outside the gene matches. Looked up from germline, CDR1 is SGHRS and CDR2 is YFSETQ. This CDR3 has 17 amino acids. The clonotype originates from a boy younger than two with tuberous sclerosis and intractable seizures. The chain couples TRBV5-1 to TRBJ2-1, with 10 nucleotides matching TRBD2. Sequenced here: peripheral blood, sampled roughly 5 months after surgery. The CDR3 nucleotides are TGCGCCAGCAGCTCTACGTCTAGCGGGAGAGGGTACAATGAGCAGTTCTTC. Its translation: CASSSTSSGRGYNEQFF.